Each of the 2 T cell receptor beta chains below was sequenced from the same sample in a study of blood T cells in healthy people across ages. A second PCR of roughly 7 to 11 cycles used a sample-barcoded 5' primer and a J-beta primer mix. TCRdb fed the 5' RACE reads into MiXCR, producing one record per CDR3 protein. This sample yields about 380,000 distinct CDR3 sequences, of which more than 45% are seen a single time; about 54% belongs to the top ten. Sample: blood. These receptors were collected from a man between 60 and 75 years old in good health.

A few counts support this clonotype. The CDR3 sequence: CASSQSSYEQYF. CDR3 nucleotides: TGTGCCAGCAGCCAAAGCTCCTACGAGCAGTACTTC. V and J are TRBV3-1 and TRBJ2-7, with D unresolved. Trimming removed 2 bases from V and 0 bases from J, with 2 bases in between. Per germline, CDR1 LGHDT and CDR2 YNNKEL (reference sequence). The CDR3 has 12 amino acids.

The chain employs TRBV4-3 and TRBJ2-5; 11 bases fit TRBD2. TRBJ2-7 explains the end of the DNA better; the J call may be wrong. The CDR3 has 17 residues. The germline CDR1 and CDR2 sequences are LGHNA and YSLEER. CDR3 nucleotide sequence: TGCGCCAGCAGCCAAGAAAGGCTAGCGGGAGGCTCATACGAGCAGTACTTC. As protein: CASSQERLAGGSYEQYF.